The sequence of this T cell receptor beta chain was determined in a study of cytomegalovirus exposure and HLA in healthy donors. Study-level background: A previous analysis identified 95 million to 120 million unique TCR beta sequences derived from approximately 190 million T cells.

The study ran its PCR with 60 Vbeta and 13 Jbeta primers. TCRdb's table, derived via immunoSEQ multiplex PCR, lists solely in-frame clones and lacks some. The sample lists about 150,000 clones, just over 65% occurring once. The V and J ends lost 4 bases and 1 base respectively, with 12 bases between them. This CDR3 is built from 15 residues. The germline CDR1 and CDR2 sequences are SGDLS and YYNGEE. Sequenced: PBMCs. The clonotype originates from a woman aged 60-70 years in good health and CMV-seronegative. The chain couples TRBV9 to TRBJ1-5; D might be TRBD1 (5 bases). The CDR3 sequence: CASSWTGDSNQPQHF. The CDR3, as DNA: TGTGCCAGCAGCTGGACGGGGGACAGCAATCAGCCCCAGCATTTT.